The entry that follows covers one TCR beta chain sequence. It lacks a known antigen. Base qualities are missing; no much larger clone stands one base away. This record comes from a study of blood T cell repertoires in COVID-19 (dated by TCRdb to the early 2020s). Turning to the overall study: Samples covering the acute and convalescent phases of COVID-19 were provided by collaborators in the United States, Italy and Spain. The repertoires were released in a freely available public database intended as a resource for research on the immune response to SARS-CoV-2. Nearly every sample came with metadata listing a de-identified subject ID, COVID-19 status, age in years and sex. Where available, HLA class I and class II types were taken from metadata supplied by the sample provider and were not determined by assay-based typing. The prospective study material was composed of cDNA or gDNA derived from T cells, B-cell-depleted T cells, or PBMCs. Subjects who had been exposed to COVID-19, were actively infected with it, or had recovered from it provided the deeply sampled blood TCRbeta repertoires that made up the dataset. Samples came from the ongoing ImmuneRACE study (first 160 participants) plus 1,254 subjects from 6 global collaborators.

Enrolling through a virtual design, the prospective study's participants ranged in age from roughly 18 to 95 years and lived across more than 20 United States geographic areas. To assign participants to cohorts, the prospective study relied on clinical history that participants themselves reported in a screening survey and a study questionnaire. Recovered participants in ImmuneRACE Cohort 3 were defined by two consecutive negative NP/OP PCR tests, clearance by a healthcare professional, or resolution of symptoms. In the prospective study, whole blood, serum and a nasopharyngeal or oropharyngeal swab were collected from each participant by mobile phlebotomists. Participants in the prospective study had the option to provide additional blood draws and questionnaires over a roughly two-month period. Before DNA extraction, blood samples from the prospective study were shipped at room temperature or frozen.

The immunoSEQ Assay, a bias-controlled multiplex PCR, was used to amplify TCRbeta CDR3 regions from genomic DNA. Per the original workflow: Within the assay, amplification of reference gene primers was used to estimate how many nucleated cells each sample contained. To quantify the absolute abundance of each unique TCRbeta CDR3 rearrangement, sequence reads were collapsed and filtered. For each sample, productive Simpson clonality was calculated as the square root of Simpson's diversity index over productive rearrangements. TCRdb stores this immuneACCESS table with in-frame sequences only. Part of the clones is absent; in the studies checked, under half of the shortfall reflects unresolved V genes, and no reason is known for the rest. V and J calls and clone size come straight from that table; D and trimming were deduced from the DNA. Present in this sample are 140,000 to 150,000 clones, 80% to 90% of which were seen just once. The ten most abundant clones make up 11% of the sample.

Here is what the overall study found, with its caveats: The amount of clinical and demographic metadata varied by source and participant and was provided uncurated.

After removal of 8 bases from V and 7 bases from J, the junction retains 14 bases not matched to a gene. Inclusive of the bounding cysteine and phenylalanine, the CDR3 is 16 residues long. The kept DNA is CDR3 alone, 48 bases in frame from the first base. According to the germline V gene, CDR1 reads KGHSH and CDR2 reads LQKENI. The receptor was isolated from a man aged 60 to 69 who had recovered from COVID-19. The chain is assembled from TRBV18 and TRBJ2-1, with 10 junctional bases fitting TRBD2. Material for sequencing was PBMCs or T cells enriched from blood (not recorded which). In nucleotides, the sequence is TGTGCCAGCCTACGACTGCCCAGCGGGAGGGGAAATGAGCAGTTCTTC. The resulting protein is CASLRLPSGRGNEQFF.